This is a list of T cell receptor beta chains from one sample in a study of blood T cells in healthy people across ages. One entry per CDR3 protein, called by TCRdb with MiXCR from the 5' RACE reads. This sample carries about 760,000 distinct CDR3 sequences, 56% of them seen once, and the ten largest clones take roughly 26%. Source material: blood. These receptors came from a man aged 40-50 years in good health. The CDR3 runs from the conserved cysteine through the conserved F or W. Fields, in order: V gene, J gene, CDR3 length, clone size, D gene, CDR3 DNA, CDR3 protein. D genes are given only for firm matches. For some rows the clone size is stated as once, few or many, or as a class when expanded; others skip it.

v_call: TRBV4-1
j_call: TRBJ2-3
cdr3_length: 14
clone_size: NA
d_call: TRBD1
cdr3_nt: TGCGCCAGCAGCCATACACAGGGGGGAGATACGCAGTATTTT
cdr3_aa: CASSHTQGGDTQYF

v_call: TRBV10-3
j_call: TRBJ2-5
cdr3_length: 15
clone_size: few
d_call: NA
cdr3_nt: TGTGCCATCAGTGATTATGGCAGCACCCAAGAGACCCAGTACTTC
cdr3_aa: CAISDYGSTQETQYF

v_call: TRBV15
j_call: TRBJ2-5
cdr3_length: 15
clone_size: few
d_call: NA
cdr3_nt: TGTGCCACCAGCAGACTCCCCCGGGTTCAAGAGACCCAGTACTTC
cdr3_aa: CATSRLPRVQETQYF

v_call: TRBV10-3
j_call: TRBJ2-1
cdr3_length: 14
clone_size: NA
d_call: NA
cdr3_nt: TGTGCCACCAGGAGAGGGGGAACTCAGGAGACCCAGTTCTTC
cdr3_aa: CATRRGGTQETQFF

v_call: TRBV6-2/TRBV6-3
j_call: TRBJ1-5
cdr3_length: 12
clone_size: few
d_call: NA
cdr3_nt: TGTGCCAGCAGTTACTTCAATCAGCCCCAGCATTTT
cdr3_aa: CASSYFNQPQHF

v_call: TRBV7-2
j_call: TRBJ2-2
cdr3_length: 14
clone_size: NA
d_call: NA
cdr3_nt: TGTGCCAGCAGCGCCACGTCAAGAACCGGGGAGCTGTTTTTT
cdr3_aa: CASSATSRTGELFF

v_call: TRBV7-2
j_call: TRBJ2-1
cdr3_length: 15
clone_size: NA
d_call: TRBD2
cdr3_nt: TGTGCCAGCAGCCGTGGACTAGCGGGGGGTCATGAGCAGTTCTTC
cdr3_aa: CASSRGLAGGHEQFF

v_call: TRBV7-2
j_call: TRBJ2-3
cdr3_length: 17
clone_size: few
d_call: TRBD2
cdr3_nt: TGTGCCAGCAGCTTAAGGGGACTAGCCAGTAGGACAGATACGCAGTATTTT
cdr3_aa: CASSLRGLASRTDTQYF

v_call: TRBV3-1
j_call: TRBJ2-3
cdr3_length: 17
clone_size: few
d_call: TRBD2
cdr3_nt: TGTGCCAGCAGCCAAGAGGAGGTAGCGGGAGGAATGGGTACGCAGTATTTT
cdr3_aa: CASSQEEVAGGMGTQYF

v_call: TRBV5-1
j_call: TRBJ2-7
cdr3_length: 13
clone_size: NA
d_call: NA
cdr3_nt: TGCGCCAGCAGTTTCCCCCCTAACAATGAGCAGTACTTC
cdr3_aa: CASSFPPNNEQYF

v_call: TRBV7-2
j_call: TRBJ1-4
cdr3_length: 15
clone_size: NA
d_call: TRBD1
cdr3_nt: TGTGCCAGCAGCTTAGATCAGGGGGCGTATGAAAAACTGTTTTTT
cdr3_aa: CASSLDQGAYEKLFF

v_call: TRBV6-2/TRBV6-3
j_call: TRBJ2-1
cdr3_length: 20
clone_size: NA
d_call: TRBD2
cdr3_nt: TGTGCCAGCAGTTACCTCCTGCGTAGCGGGAGGGCCCTCGATCGTAATGAGCAGTTCTTC
cdr3_aa: CASSYLLRSGRALDRNEQFF

v_call: TRBV27
j_call: TRBJ2-5
cdr3_length: 12
clone_size: once
d_call: NA
cdr3_nt: TGTGCCAGCAGTTTCAGTGGAGAGATCCAGTACTTC
cdr3_aa: CASSFSGEIQYF

v_call: TRBV7-9
j_call: TRBJ1-4
cdr3_length: 16
clone_size: NA
d_call: TRBD1
cdr3_nt: TGTGCCAGCAGGCAGTCGGGGACAGGGGAAAATGAAAAACTGTTTTTT
cdr3_aa: CASRQSGTGENEKLFF

v_call: TRBV28
j_call: TRBJ2-7
cdr3_length: 12
clone_size: few
d_call: NA
cdr3_nt: TGTGCCAGCAAGGCAGAACCTGACGAGCAGTACTTC
cdr3_aa: CASKAEPDEQYF

v_call: TRBV5-6
j_call: TRBJ1-2
cdr3_length: 11
clone_size: NA
d_call: NA
cdr3_nt: TGTGCCAGCAGCTTGGACCGAGTCCACACCTTC
cdr3_aa: CASSLDRVHTF

v_call: TRBV7-2
j_call: TRBJ2-3
cdr3_length: 15
clone_size: NA
d_call: NA
cdr3_nt: TGTGCCAGCAGCTTACGTCGCAGGGGGGCGGATACGCAGTATTTT
cdr3_aa: CASSLRRRGADTQYF

v_call: TRBV6-5
j_call: TRBJ1-2
cdr3_length: 13
clone_size: once
d_call: NA
cdr3_nt: TGTGCCAGCAGTTACTTTGAGGGATGGGGCTACACCTTC
cdr3_aa: CASSYFEGWGYTF

v_call: TRBV12-3/TRBV12-4
j_call: TRBJ2-3
cdr3_length: 15
clone_size: NA
d_call: TRBD2
cdr3_nt: TGTGCCAGCAAGTCCGACAGCGGGGAGGCAGATACGCAGTATTTT
cdr3_aa: CASKSDSGEADTQYF

v_call: TRBV7-9
j_call: TRBJ2-1
cdr3_length: 19
clone_size: NA
d_call: NA
cdr3_nt: TGTGCCAGCAGCTTCCGGGATAGAAGTATAAACCGCTCCTACAGTGAGCAGTTCTTC
cdr3_aa: CASSFRDRSINRSYSEQFF

v_call: TRBV28
j_call: TRBJ2-5
cdr3_length: 20
clone_size: once
d_call: NA
cdr3_nt: TGTGCCAGCAGCGCCGGGAGGGATGGGGCAGGGGGTTGGGACCAAGAGACCCAGTACTTC
cdr3_aa: CASSAGRDGAGGWDQETQYF

v_call: TRBV6-1
j_call: TRBJ2-5
cdr3_length: 17
clone_size: NA
d_call: TRBD1
cdr3_nt: TGTGCCAGCAGTCCCCGGGAATTGGGACAGGGGTGGGAGACCCAGTACTTC
cdr3_aa: CASSPRELGQGWETQYF

v_call: TRBV20-1
j_call: TRBJ1-1
cdr3_length: 13
clone_size: NA
d_call: NA
cdr3_nt: TGCAGTGCCATCCAACAACTGGGCACTGAAGCTTTCTTT
cdr3_aa: CSAIQQLGTEAFF

v_call: TRBV29-1
j_call: TRBJ2-7
cdr3_length: 14
clone_size: NA
d_call: NA
cdr3_nt: TGCAGCGTTGAAGAAAACCAGGGGTATAACGAGCAGTACTTC
cdr3_aa: CSVEENQGYNEQYF

v_call: TRBV14
j_call: TRBJ1-2
cdr3_length: 14
clone_size: once
d_call: NA
cdr3_nt: TGTGCCAGCAGCCCTTTGTCCACTAACTATGGCTACACCTTC
cdr3_aa: CASSPLSTNYGYTF

v_call: TRBV7-9
j_call: TRBJ2-3
cdr3_length: 16
clone_size: NA
d_call: TRBD2
cdr3_nt: TGTGCCAGCAGCTTCCCCCTAGCGGGGGGCACAGATACGCAGTATTTT
cdr3_aa: CASSFPLAGGTDTQYF

v_call: TRBV7-6
j_call: TRBJ2-7
cdr3_length: 16
clone_size: NA
d_call: TRBD1
cdr3_nt: TGTGCCAGCAGCTTACGGACCTCCGGGACAGGATACGAGCAGTACTTC
cdr3_aa: CASSLRTSGTGYEQYF

v_call: TRBV12-3/TRBV12-4
j_call: TRBJ1-5
cdr3_length: 16
clone_size: once
d_call: NA
cdr3_nt: TGTGCCAGCAGCCTGACGGTCGGGGGTAGCAATCAGCCCCAGCATTTT
cdr3_aa: CASSLTVGGSNQPQHF

v_call: TRBV20-1
j_call: TRBJ1-2
cdr3_length: 10
clone_size: NA
d_call: NA
cdr3_nt: TGCAGTGAGGCCAACTATGGCCACACCTTC
cdr3_aa: CSEANYGHTF

v_call: TRBV20-1
j_call: TRBJ2-4
cdr3_length: 15
clone_size: few
d_call: NA
cdr3_nt: TGCAGTGCTCCCTCAGATCGGGAGGCCAAAAACATTCAGTACTTC
cdr3_aa: CSAPSDREAKNIQYF

v_call: TRBV12-3/TRBV12-4
j_call: TRBJ1-5
cdr3_length: 13
clone_size: NA
d_call: NA
cdr3_nt: TGTGCCAGCAGCGCGGGACATTATCAGCCCCAGCATTTT
cdr3_aa: CASSAGHYQPQHF

v_call: TRBV5-1
j_call: TRBJ1-5
cdr3_length: 13
clone_size: NA
d_call: NA
cdr3_nt: TGCGCCAGCAGCCCCCGGGAACCCCAGCCCCAGCATTTT
cdr3_aa: CASSPREPQPQHF

v_call: TRBV7-9
j_call: TRBJ2-5
cdr3_length: 18
clone_size: few
d_call: TRBD1
cdr3_nt: TGTGCCAGCAGCCCAAAGACAGGGGGCTATCAGTTTGAAGAGACCCAGTACTTC
cdr3_aa: CASSPKTGGYQFEETQYF

v_call: TRBV15
j_call: TRBJ1-1
cdr3_length: 16
clone_size: NA
d_call: NA
cdr3_nt: TGTGCCACCAGCAGGGACCGACTTACCTTGAACACTGAAGCTTTCTTT
cdr3_aa: CATSRDRLTLNTEAFF

v_call: TRBV12-3/TRBV12-4
j_call: TRBJ2-7
cdr3_length: 17
clone_size: once
d_call: TRBD2
cdr3_nt: TGTGCCAGCAGCCTCTCCCGCGGGGGTCGAGACCCCTACGAGCAGTACTTC
cdr3_aa: CASSLSRGGRDPYEQYF

v_call: TRBV6-4
j_call: TRBJ2-3
cdr3_length: 18
clone_size: many
d_call: TRBD2
cdr3_nt: TGTGCCAGCAGCCCTACAACTAGCGGGGGTAGTGGCGCAGATACGCAGTATTTT
cdr3_aa: CASSPTTSGGSGADTQYF

v_call: TRBV27
j_call: TRBJ2-1
cdr3_length: 16
clone_size: NA
d_call: TRBD2
cdr3_nt: TGTGTCAGCAGTCATATAGCGGGGAGCTCCTACAATGAGCAGTTCTTC
cdr3_aa: CVSSHIAGSSYNEQFF

v_call: TRBV10-3
j_call: TRBJ2-1
cdr3_length: 17
clone_size: NA
d_call: TRBD2
cdr3_nt: TGTGCCATCAGTTCACAGCCGGGACTAGGGACCTACAATGAGCAGTTCTTC
cdr3_aa: CAISSQPGLGTYNEQFF

v_call: TRBV10-2
j_call: TRBJ2-1
cdr3_length: 15
clone_size: NA
d_call: NA
cdr3_nt: TGCGCCAGCAGTGAGTCGGGACATGAGGGGCATGAGCAGTTCTTC
cdr3_aa: CASSESGHEGHEQFF

v_call: TRBV28
j_call: TRBJ1-2
cdr3_length: 14
clone_size: NA
d_call: NA
cdr3_nt: TGTGCCAGCACTTTTATTGGGACCGGACACTACTACACCTTC
cdr3_aa: CASTFIGTGHYYTF

v_call: TRBV7-9
j_call: TRBJ1-2
cdr3_length: 13
clone_size: few
d_call: NA
cdr3_nt: TGTGCCAGCAGGGAGGGGGGGGGATATGGCTACACCTTC
cdr3_aa: CASREGGGYGYTF

v_call: TRBV11-2
j_call: TRBJ2-3
cdr3_length: 17
clone_size: NA
d_call: TRBD2
cdr3_nt: TGTGCCAGCAGCCCTCAAAGGACTAGCGGGGGGCAAGATACGCAGTATTTT
cdr3_aa: CASSPQRTSGGQDTQYF

v_call: TRBV29-1
j_call: TRBJ1-5
cdr3_length: 14
clone_size: many
d_call: NA
cdr3_nt: TGCAGCGTCCTTTGGGCCCCGGGGGGTCAGCCCCAGCATTTT
cdr3_aa: CSVLWAPGGQPQHF

v_call: TRBV20-1
j_call: TRBJ2-3
cdr3_length: 14
clone_size: NA
d_call: NA
cdr3_nt: TGCAGTGCCAAAGGGGTGGTTAGTACAGATACGCAGTATTTT
cdr3_aa: CSAKGVVSTDTQYF

v_call: TRBV28
j_call: TRBJ2-1
cdr3_length: 15
clone_size: NA
d_call: TRBD2
cdr3_nt: TGTGCCAGCAGTTTAGGGCTACTAGCGAACAATGAGCAGTTCTTC
cdr3_aa: CASSLGLLANNEQFF

v_call: TRBV7-2
j_call: TRBJ2-3
cdr3_length: 17
clone_size: NA
d_call: NA
cdr3_nt: TGTGCCAGCAGCCCGAGGTGGGACACCTTACACACAGATACGCAGTATTTT
cdr3_aa: CASSPRWDTLHTDTQYF

v_call: TRBV29-1
j_call: TRBJ2-3
cdr3_length: 11
clone_size: NA
d_call: TRBD1
cdr3_nt: TGCTCTCAGGGGGAAGCGGATACGCAGTATTTT
cdr3_aa: CSQGEADTQYF

v_call: TRBV5-4
j_call: TRBJ2-7
cdr3_length: 13
clone_size: NA
d_call: NA
cdr3_nt: TGTGCCAGCACCCCGGCGGGGTCCTACGAGCAGTACTTC
cdr3_aa: CASTPAGSYEQYF

v_call: TRBV5-1
j_call: TRBJ2-7
cdr3_length: 15
clone_size: NA
d_call: NA
cdr3_nt: TGCGCCAGCAGCTCGGGGGACTCCCTAGCCTACGAGCAGTACTTC
cdr3_aa: CASSSGDSLAYEQYF

v_call: TRBV29-1
j_call: TRBJ2-7
cdr3_length: 11
clone_size: NA
d_call: TRBD1
cdr3_nt: TGCAGCGTTGGACAGGGAAACGAGCAGTACTTC
cdr3_aa: CSVGQGNEQYF

v_call: TRBV2
j_call: TRBJ1-1
cdr3_length: 14
clone_size: NA
d_call: TRBD1
cdr3_nt: TGTGCCAGCAGTGAGACCCCAGGGGGCACTGAAGCTTTCTTT
cdr3_aa: CASSETPGGTEAFF

v_call: TRBV20-1
j_call: TRBJ2-1
cdr3_length: 17
clone_size: once
d_call: TRBD2
cdr3_nt: TGCAGTGCTAGAGATCTCAGCGGGAGGGCCACCTACAATGAGCAGTTCTTC
cdr3_aa: CSARDLSGRATYNEQFF

v_call: TRBV29-1
j_call: TRBJ2-5
cdr3_length: 15
clone_size: NA
d_call: NA
cdr3_nt: TGCAGCGTTGTCGCCCAGTTGACCAGTACGGGGGAGCAGTACTTC
cdr3_aa: CSVVAQLTSTGEQYF

v_call: TRBV5-6
j_call: TRBJ1-2
cdr3_length: 14
clone_size: NA
d_call: NA
cdr3_nt: TGTGCCAGCAGCTTGTCGGGGGCGTTAGGTGGCTACACCTTC
cdr3_aa: CASSLSGALGGYTF

v_call: TRBV20-1
j_call: TRBJ2-5
cdr3_length: 13
clone_size: NA
d_call: NA
cdr3_nt: TGCAGCGCTAACCGACGAAGACAAGAGACCCAGTACTTC
cdr3_aa: CSANRRRQETQYF

v_call: TRBV28
j_call: TRBJ2-1
cdr3_length: 15
clone_size: NA
d_call: NA
cdr3_nt: TGTGCCAGCACCCGTCGGAGGCGCAGTCACAATGAGCAGTTCTTC
cdr3_aa: CASTRRRRSHNEQFF

v_call: TRBV4-3
j_call: TRBJ1-1
cdr3_length: 15
clone_size: NA
d_call: NA
cdr3_nt: TGCGCCAGCAGCCAAGTCTCTACAGGAGGCACTGAAGCTTTCTTT
cdr3_aa: CASSQVSTGGTEAFF

v_call: TRBV28
j_call: TRBJ2-7
cdr3_length: 14
clone_size: NA
d_call: NA
cdr3_nt: TGTGCCAGCAGTTTAGGGGCGCGCCCCGACGAGCAGTACTTC
cdr3_aa: CASSLGARPDEQYF